The present entry profiles one TCR beta chain with its context. Its antigen is unknown. TCRdb's table, derived via immunoSEQ multiplex PCR, lists solely in-frame clones and lacks some. The sample yields approximately 100,000 clones, about 90% seen once. There are 12 residues in the CDR3. V lost 4 bases, J lost 3 bases, and 7 bases lay in between. This sample was taken from a study of T cell responses to AZD1222 COVID-19 vaccine. Study outcomes and limitations: Donors were mostly white British, more females; clonal diversity possibly underestimated.

Sample: peripheral blood, taken on day 0 of AZD1222 vaccination. This rearrangement joins TRBV12-3 or TRBV12-4 to TRBJ2-7; possibly TRBD2 for D (6 bases). This receptor was obtained from an adult in good health. CDR3 in amino acids: CASSWGDYEQYF. The CDR3 nucleotides are TGTGCCAGCAGTTGGGGGGACTACGAGCAGTACTTC.